These 8 T cell receptor beta chains share one sample of origin, sequenced in a study of T-cell reconstitution after alpha-beta-depleted transplantation in children. This sample's TCRbeta library carried unique molecular identifier barcodes. MiXCR, applied by TCRdb to the PCR reads, yields one record per CDR3 protein. The table includes hundreds of thousands of distinct CDR3 sequences, approximately 16% detected once. The sequencing used PBMCs from the stem cell graft donor, collected from the stem cell graft. These TCRs come from a human donor who donated a stem cell graft to a child with acute myeloid leukemia.

Comment on this clonotype: Germline and junction disagree at one end, which may indicate a read error. The V gene is TRBV9, the J gene TRBJ1-6; a weak D match, TRBD1 (5 bases). The CDR3 is 18 residues long. Germline lookup yields CDR1 SGDLS and CDR2 YYNGEE. The CDR3 nucleotides are TGTGCCAGCAGCCCCCGGATATATAAGGACGGAGGGGATTCGCCCCTCCACTTT. Translated, it gives CASSPRIYKDGGDSPLHF.

This sequence joins TRBV12-3 or TRBV12-4 and TRBJ1-2; 12 bases are a match to TRBD1. The J segment lost 0 bases and the V segment lost 8 bases, leaving 13 bases of the junction unmatched. This CDR3 has 18 residues. CDR3 in amino acids: CASCPSGTGGGSNYGYTF. CDR3 DNA sequence: TGTGCCAGCTGTCCGTCCGGGACAGGGGGCGGCTCTAACTATGGCTACACCTTC.

This clonotype was detected only a few times. The chain links TRBV4-3 to TRBJ1-5; 9 positions match TRBD1. Per germline, CDR1 LGHNA and CDR2 YSLEER. The CDR3 totals 17 residues. The J segment lost 4 bases and the V segment lost 0 bases, leaving 7 bases of the junction unmatched. The CDR3 is CASSQDYGGQGNQPQHF. CDR3 bases: TGCGCCAGCAGCCAAGATTACGGGGGACAGGGAAATCAGCCCCAGCATTTT.

CDR3 in amino acids: CASSSYRDSNEQFF. Here the CDR3 DNA reads TGTGCCAGCAGTTCATACCGGGACAGCAATGAGCAGTTCTTC. The chain couples TRBV12-3 or TRBV12-4 to TRBJ2-1, with 7 bases aligning to TRBD1. Losses at the gene ends were 4 bases for V and 6 bases for J; bases not matched to a gene: 6. The CDR3 contains 14 residues.

This clonotype has only a few counts. The chain has TRBV15 and TRBJ2-2; D unclear. The CDR3 runs to 16 residues. V was clipped by 1 base and J by 6 bases, with 15 bases between them. Germline CDR1 is LNHNV and CDR2 is YYDKDF (reference sequence). CDR3 protein: CATSRGATVIPGELFF. DNA for the CDR3: TGTGCCACCAGCAGAGGTGCTACAGTAATCCCCGGGGAGCTGTTTTTT.

This clonotype was found many times. This sequence joins TRBV20-1 and TRBJ1-6; no firm D call. CDR3 length: 14 amino acids. Trimming took off 1 base at V and 6 bases at J, with 10 bases between the two ends. Germline V gives CDR1 DFQATT, CDR2 SNEGSKA (reference sequence). In DNA, the CDR3 is TGCAGTGCTAGAGGGGCAGGTTTTAATTCACCCCTCCACTTT. Its protein product is CSARGAGFNSPLHF.

This clonotype was detected only a few times. The chain links TRBV29-1 to TRBJ2-1, with TRBD2 matching over 12 bases. The CDR3 runs to 19 residues. The junction had 22 bases not matched to a gene; V was cut back by 4 bases and J by 9 bases. CDR1 and CDR2 (germline): SQVTM, ANQGSEA. This chain's CDR3 is CSVVGRLAGGLGTSSEQFF. In nucleotides, the CDR3 is TGCAGCGTTGTTGGTCGGCTAGCGGGGGGGCTTGGAACCTCAAGTGAGCAGTTCTTC.

This clonotype appeared many times. The chain carries TRBV20-1 and TRBJ1-1, with D hard to call. Looked up from germline, CDR1 is DFQATT and CDR2 is SNEGSKA (reference sequence). The CDR3 covers 11 residues. In nucleotides, the CDR3 is TGCAGCCCCCATTTAGGGACTGAAGCTTTCTTT. It is translated as CSPHLGTEAFF.